This entry features one T cell receptor (beta chain) sequence. Its specificity is unknown. A much larger clone is a single base away; this may be a read error. Starting from approximately 500 ng of total RNA, TCR beta cDNA was produced with a primer in the constant region. Slightly modified ARM-PCR with three nested multiplex PCR rounds yielded TCR beta libraries. For around 11 cycles apiece, the opening two PCR rounds ran with TRBV1-TRBV30 forward primers and a C-beta reverse primer. TCRdb used MiXCR to reprocess the multiplex PCR reads, holding one entry per CDR3 protein. The sample lists approximately 190,000 distinct CDR3 sequences; around 81% were seen once. Co-extraction of both nucleic acids (RNA and DNA) used roughly 20-34 mg of unsorted bulk tissue. This record belongs to a study of tumor-infiltrating lymphocytes in primary liver carcinoma. Study context: About 3.65 to 7.13 million productive TCRbeta reads were obtained from the samples, with similar numbers across tissue types. Whole-study results and caveats: Relative to tumor region pairs, the tumor-adjacent and tumor-blood pairs showed overlap that was lower.

Per germline, CDR1 SGHRS and CDR2 YFSETQ. CDR3 length equals 15 residues. The chain links TRBV5-1 to TRBJ2-1, with 9 bases lining up with TRBD1. This sequence was found in a middle-aged man with primary liver carcinoma and hepatitis B virus infection. The specimen was tumor tissue from primary liver carcinoma. The CDR3 region is CASSLVGTGYNERFF. In nucleotides, the CDR3 is TGCGCCAGCAGCTTGGTGGGGACAGGGTACAATGAGCGGTTCTTC.